These 13 T cell receptor beta chains share one sample of origin, sequenced in a study of shared clonotypes between healthy human individuals. TCRdb keeps only in-frame clones here, not all; method: immunoSEQ multiplex PCR. The table records about 550,000 clones, 95% of them present only once. Cells designated naive CD8 were CD45RO-negative and were positively selected for CCR7, with terminally differentiated effector memory CD45RA+ cells excluded. Sequencing was performed on naive CD8+ T cells sorted from blood. All receptors derive from a woman aged 30 to 39 in good health.

The gene calls are TRBV27 and TRBJ1-2; 9 nucleotides line up with TRBD1. The V gene's germline CDR1 is MNHEY and CDR2 SMNVEV (reference sequence). The V gene end was trimmed by 6 bases and the J gene end by 7 bases; junction bases not matched to a gene: 9. CDR3 length: 14 amino acids. CDR3 in DNA: TGTGCCAGCAGCCCTGGGACAGGGTTCTTTGGCTACACCTTC. It yields the protein CASSPGTGFFGYTF.

V and J are TRBV27 and TRBJ2-1, with 8 bases identical to TRBD2. The CDR3 runs to 14 residues. The junction had 9 bases not matched to a gene; V was cut back by 8 bases and J by 6 bases. From germline, CDR1 is MNHEY and CDR2 SMNVEV (reference sequence). The CDR3 DNA reads as TGTGCCAGCCGGACGGGGGGGCCCCTCAATGAGCAGTTCTTC. It encodes CASRTGGPLNEQFF.

The chain couples TRBV10-2 to TRBJ2-4; D may be TRBD1 (5 bases). Deletions cut 3 bases from V and 6 bases from J, with 12 bases between. The CDR3 totals 14 residues. Germline V gene lookup returns CDR1 WSHSY and CDR2 SAAADI. The CDR3 loop is CASSDGRGGNIQYF. The CDR3 region has the DNA TGCGCCAGCAGTGATGGAAGGGGTGGAAACATTCAGTACTTC.

This chain joins TRBV19 and TRBJ2-7, with a tentative D call TRBD2 (6 bases). CDR1 is LNHDA and CDR2 is SQIVND in the germline V gene (reference sequence). The CDR3 is 11 amino acids. Trimming removed 6 bases from V and 8 bases from J, with 11 bases in between. CDR3 loop: CASSGGAQQYF. CDR3 DNA sequence: TGTGCCAGTAGCGGCGGGGCGCAGCAGTACTTC. Full variable domain (missing parts from reference TRBV19 and TRBJ2-7): DGGITQSPKYLFRKEGQNVTLSCEQNLNHDAMYWYRQDPGQGLRLIYYSQIVNDFQKGDIAEGYSVSREKKESFPLTVTSAQKNPTAFYLCASSGGAQQYFGPGTRLTVT.

This chain joins TRBV19 and TRBJ2-1; TRBD2 matches at 9 bases. With V trimmed by 5 bases and J by 4 bases, 9 bases remained unmatched. Germline V gene data show CDR1 as LNHDA and CDR2 as SQIVND (reference sequence). The CDR3 loop spans 16 amino acids. DNA for the CDR3: TGTGCCAGTAGTCAGCCCACGGCGGGAGGGTACAATGAGCAGTTCTTC. It is translated as CASSQPTAGGYNEQFF.

The chain joins TRBV11-2 to TRBJ2-1; the D is unclear. This CDR3 has 12 amino acids. Germline CDR1 SGHAT, CDR2 FQNNGV. V lost 3 bases and J lost 10, with 10 bases in between. The CDR3 DNA is TGTGCCAGCAGCTTCGGACGAACCGAGCAGTTCTTC. Translating it yields CASSFGRTEQFF.

The genes are TRBV4-1 and TRBJ1-5; D is uncertain. The CDR3 extends over 17 amino acids. V was cut by 4 bases and J by 4 bases, with 20 bases left in between. Germline lookup yields CDR1 MGHRA and CDR2 YSYEKL. In nucleotides, the CDR3 is TGCGCCAGCAGCCCCCACAGCCGCCAGGAGATAAATCAGCCCCAGCATTTT. As protein: CASSPHSRQEINQPQHF.

The chain employs TRBV10-1 and TRBJ2-7; 13 bases match TRBD2. The CDR3 consists of 18 residues. Trimming at V came to 4 bases and at J to 2 bases, leaving 11 bases not matched to a gene. The germline V gene has CDR1 WNHNN and CDR2 SYGVQD (reference sequence). The CDR3 coding sequence is TGCGCCAGCAGTGGGACCGGGACTAGCGGGACGGTTCCCTACGAGCAGTACTTC. It codes for CASSGTGTSGTVPYEQYF.

The chain carries TRBV11-2 and TRBJ2-7; D tentatively reads TRBD1 or TRBD2 (5 bases each). The CDR3 contains 13 residues. The V gene lost 3 bases and the J gene lost 3 bases, with 9 bases spanning the gap. Germline V lookup: CDR1 SGHAT, CDR2 FQNNGV. The CDR3 DNA reads TGTGCCAGCAGCTTCGGGGCTCGCTACGAGCAGTACTTC. This encodes CASSFGARYEQYF. Together with reference TRBV11-2 and TRBJ2-7, the CDR3 gives the full variable domain: EAGVAQSPRYKIIEKRQSVAFWCNPISGHATLYWYQQILGQGPKLLIQFQNNGVVDDSQLPKDRFSAERLKGVDSTLKIQPAKLEDSAVYLCASSFGARYEQYFGPGTRLTVT.

The J gene is TRBJ2-7, the V gene TRBV28, with TRBD2 as a possible D gene (6 bases). V was cut by 7 bases and J by 3 bases, with 19 bases left in between. Germline V gene data show CDR1 as MDHEN and CDR2 as SYDVKM. The CDR3 contains 15 residues. CDR3 in DNA: TGTGCCAGCACCTACGGGACTTTCAAACACTACGAGCAGTACTTC. It codes for CASTYGTFKHYEQYF.

This chain uses TRBV28 with TRBJ2-6; possibly TRBD1 for D (5 bases). Germline assignment: CDR1 MDHEN and CDR2 SYDVKM. Between the trimmed V and J ends, which lost 5 bases and 5 bases, there was a span of 19 bases. This CDR3 spans 17 amino acids. The CDR3 sequence is CASSDDWTQSRANVLTF. CDR3 DNA sequence: TGTGCCAGCAGTGACGACTGGACACAAAGTCGGGCCAACGTCCTGACTTTC.

The chain carries TRBV7-9 and TRBJ2-5; D ambiguous. The CDR3 runs 11 residues. Between the trimmed V and J ends, which lost 7 bases and 5 bases, there was a span of 8 bases. Germline lookup yields CDR1 SEHNR and CDR2 FQNEAQ (reference sequence). The CDR3 DNA follows: TGTGCCAGCACCCCCTCGGAGACCCAGTACTTC. This gives the protein CASTPSETQYF.

This chain connects TRBV29-1 to TRBJ1-3; 9 bases map to TRBD1. The CDR3 has 16 residues. Germline V gene data show CDR1 as SQVTM and CDR2 as ANQGSEA. With 7 bases clipped from V and 1 base from J, the junction kept 11 bases outside the gene matches. CDR3 sequence reads: CSAAGQGVWSGNTIYF. The CDR3 DNA reads TGCAGCGCCGCGGGACAGGGAGTTTGGTCTGGAAACACCATATATTTT.